The 16 T cell receptor beta chains below were found in one sample sequenced in a study of blood T cells in healthy people across ages. The authors ran a second PCR of about 7 to 11 cycles using a sample-barcoded 5' primer and a J-beta primer mix. TCRdb recomputed calls from the 5' RACE reads with MiXCR, one row per CDR3 protein. The sample records 1,500,000 or so distinct CDR3 sequences, 55% to 75% being singletons. Material for sequencing was blood. These receptors were taken from a man younger than 30 in good health.

The chain joins TRBV6-1 to TRBJ2-1, with TRBD2 matching over 11 bases. Losses at the gene ends were 4 bases for V and 7 bases for J; bases not matched to a gene: 6. Germline lookup yields CDR1 MNHNS and CDR2 SASEGT. The CDR3 has 15 amino acids. CDR3 DNA: TGTGCCAGCAGTGCCTTACTAGCGGGAGCAAATGAGCAGTTCTTC. This codes for CASSALLAGANEQFF.

This clonotype showed up just once. The gene calls are TRBV11-2 and TRBJ2-1, with 9 bases that match TRBD1. Germline trimming cut 1 base from V and 8 bases from J; bases unmatched to any gene: 27. The V gene's germline CDR1 is SGHAT and CDR2 FQNNGV. The CDR3 is made up of 22 amino acids. CDR3 protein: CASSLVGSGDRDPEPDHDEQFF. DNA of the CDR3: TGTGCCAGCAGCTTAGTAGGTTCCGGGGACAGGGATCCCGAGCCAGATCACGATGAGCAGTTCTTC.

The table lists this clonotype with a few counts. This chain links TRBV20-1 with TRBJ2-3, with 9 positions matching TRBD2. V trimming: 2 bases; J trimming: 0 bases; junction bases outside the gene matches: 12. This CDR3 has 18 residues. The germline CDR1 and CDR2 sequences are DFQATT and SNEGSKA (reference sequence). The CDR3, as DNA: TGCAGTGCTAGACTGTCGTCGGGACTAGCTGAAAGCACAGATACGCAGTATTTT. As protein: CSARLSSGLAESTDTQYF.

The gene calls are TRBV2 and TRBJ1-1; D gene uncertain. The CDR3 runs 14 residues. From germline, CDR1 is SNHLY and CDR2 FYNNEI. V was trimmed by 8 bases and J by 6 bases, leaving 19 bases between them. The CDR3 DNA reads TGTGCCAGCGTGACGCGAAAGGGTCTCCCTGAAGCTTTCTTT. Its protein is CASVTRKGLPEAFF.

The sample holds a few counts of this clonotype. The rearrangement joins TRBV29-1 to TRBJ2-7; no reliable D call. The CDR3 loop spans 9 amino acids. Per the germline V gene, CDR1 is SQVTM and CDR2 is ANQGSEA. The germline V and J ends were trimmed by 7 bases and 5 bases, with 6 bases remaining between them. The CDR3 sequence is CSGIDEQYF. The CDR3 nucleotides read TGCAGCGGTATAGACGAGCAGTACTTC.

The chain links TRBV2 to TRBJ2-1; tentatively, D is TRBD2 (6 bases). Germline loops: CDR1 SNHLY, CDR2 FYNNEI. The CDR3 sequence is 13 residues long. Trimming took off 4 bases at V and 5 bases at J, with 9 bases between the two ends. CDR3: CASSGEVHNEQFF. The CDR3, as DNA: TGTGCCAGCAGTGGGGAGGTGCACAATGAGCAGTTCTTC. Filled out from reference TRBV2 and TRBJ2-1, the complete variable domain reads EPEVTQTPSHQVTQMGQEVILRCVPISNHLYFYWYRQILGQKVEFLVSFYNNEISEKSEIFDDQFSVERPDGSNFTLKIRSTKLEDSAMYFCASSGEVHNEQFFGPGTRLTVL.

This clonotype occurred a few times. DNA for the CDR3: TGCAGTGCGAACAGCGGGGGAGAGACCCAGTACTTC. This sequence encodes CSANSGGETQYF. The V and J genes are TRBV20-1 and TRBJ2-5; 8 bases are shared with TRBD2. Per the germline V gene, CDR1 is DFQATT and CDR2 is SNEGSKA (reference sequence). There are 12 residues in the CDR3. V trimming: 6 bases; J trimming: 4 bases; junction bases outside the gene matches: 4.

A single count supports this clonotype. This sequence joins TRBV5-1 and TRBJ1-5; maybe TRBD1 (6 bases). V was clipped by 4 bases and J by 0 bases, with 11 bases between them. The CDR3 has 15 amino acids. Per the germline V gene, CDR1 is SGHRS and CDR2 is YFSETQ. In nucleotides, the CDR3 is TGCGCCAGCAGCCCCGGACAGAATAGCAATCAGCCCCAGCATTTT. Translating it yields CASSPGQNSNQPQHF.

The J gene is TRBJ2-7, the V gene TRBV6-1, with D unclear. CDR1 is MNHNS, CDR2 SASEGT, per germline. This CDR3 is 12 amino acids long. The ends were cut back, 2 bases at V and 7 bases at J, with 9 bases in the middle. As DNA, the CDR3 is TGTGCCAGCAGTGAACAGGTATGGGAGCAGTACTTC. Its translation: CASSEQVWEQYF.

This chain connects TRBV6-1 to TRBJ1-5; D is uncertain. Germline CDR1 is MNHNS and CDR2 is SASEGT. Trimming took 10 bases from V and 5 from J, leaving 15 bases between them. The CDR3 sequence is 13 residues long. The CDR3 sequence is CATQRVLDQPQHF. The CDR3 DNA is TGTGCCACCCAGCGGGTTTTGGATCAGCCCCAGCATTTT.

In this sample, this clonotype turned up a few times. The chain employs TRBV29-1 and TRBJ2-1; D unclear. The germline CDR1 and CDR2 sequences are SQVTM and ANQGSEA. This CDR3 region has 13 residues. V shed 4 bases and J shed 10 bases, with 17 bases lying between them. The CDR3 DNA reads TGCAGCGTTGCAGCAAACTCGAATGACGAGCAGTTCTTC. As protein: CSVAANSNDEQFF.

The V call is TRBV6-2 or TRBV6-3, the J call TRBJ2-5; 10 nucleotides agree with TRBD1. Germline CDR1 reads MNHEY; CDR2 reads SVGEGT. The CDR3 length is 14 residues. With 8 bases clipped from V and 3 bases from J, the junction kept 6 bases outside the gene matches. The CDR3 is CASLPGTGEETQYF. The CDR3 DNA is TGTGCCAGCTTACCCGGGACAGGGGAAGAGACCCAGTACTTC.

This clonotype was picked up one time. The chain has TRBV7-8 and TRBJ2-5; a weak D match, TRBD2 (6 bases). The DNA end lines up better with TRBJ2-7; the J call may be wrong. CDR3 length: 18 amino acids. Germline-derived CDR1 and CDR2 are SGHVS and FQNEAQ. CDR3: CASSLAGGAGLGHYEQYF. CDR3 sequence (DNA): TGTGCCAGCAGCTTAGCGGGCGGGGCCGGCTTGGGTCACTACGAGCAGTACTTC.

The genes are TRBV28 and TRBJ2-3, with 10 positions matching TRBD2. V gave up 5 bases and J gave up 4 bases; unmatched junction bases: 6. The length of the CDR3 is 15 residues. The germline V gene has CDR1 MDHEN and CDR2 SYDVKM. Written as DNA, the CDR3 is TGTGCCAGCAGTCCCAAACTAGCGGGGTCAGATACGCAGTATTTT. As protein: CASSPKLAGSDTQYF.

This clonotype appeared a few times. The rearrangement uses TRBV6-6 and TRBJ2-1; D remains ambiguous. Trimming left V 8 bases short and J 6 bases short, with 11 bases between. Germline V CDR1 and CDR2: MNHNY, SVGAGI (reference sequence). The CDR3 length is 12 residues. CDR3 bases: TGTGCCAGCGGCGGTAGTGGCAATGAGCAGTTCTTC. It translates to CASGGSGNEQFF.

The chain employs TRBV20-1 and TRBJ2-7; D could derive from TRBD1 or TRBD2 (5 bases each). The DNA end is more similar to TRBJ2-5, so the J call may be wrong. The CDR3 has 15 amino acids. Germline V gene sequence: CDR1 DFQATT, CDR2 SNEGSKA (reference sequence). CDR3 DNA: TGCAGTGCTAGAGAACGGGACCCTAGGGTGGAGACCCAGTACTTC. This sequence encodes CSARERDPRVETQYF.